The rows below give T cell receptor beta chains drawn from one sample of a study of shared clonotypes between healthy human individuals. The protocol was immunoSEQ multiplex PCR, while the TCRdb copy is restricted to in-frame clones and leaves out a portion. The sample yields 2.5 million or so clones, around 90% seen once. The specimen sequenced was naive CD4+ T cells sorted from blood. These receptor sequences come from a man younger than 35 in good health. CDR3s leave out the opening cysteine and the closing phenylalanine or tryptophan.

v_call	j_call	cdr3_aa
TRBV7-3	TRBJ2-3	ASSSIKTSADTQY
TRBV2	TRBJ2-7	ASSGEGGPYEQY
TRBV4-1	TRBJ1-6	ASSQRTVRTGDNSPLH
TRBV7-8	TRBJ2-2	ASTEETSGRGTGELF
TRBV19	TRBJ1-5	ASSIPGESNQPQH
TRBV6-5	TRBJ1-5	ASGMGTDNQPQH
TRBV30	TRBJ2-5	AWSDSGRAIETQY
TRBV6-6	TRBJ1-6	ASSYSRSDYNSPLH
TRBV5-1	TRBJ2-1	ASSLIGGNEQF
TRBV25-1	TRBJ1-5	ASSESGNNQPQH
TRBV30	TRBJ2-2	AWSTRQLNTGELF
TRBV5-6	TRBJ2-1	ASKFEVGGPYEQF
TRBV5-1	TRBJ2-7	ASSLYGYTYEQY
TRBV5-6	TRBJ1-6	ASSSAVGSPLH
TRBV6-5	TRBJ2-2	ASSYGSGSPRELF
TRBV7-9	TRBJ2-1	ASSSLYGSSYNEQF
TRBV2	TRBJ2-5	ASKDRGETQY
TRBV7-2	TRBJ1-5	ASSLVGSQQPQH
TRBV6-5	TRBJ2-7	ASSQGDEQY
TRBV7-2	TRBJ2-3	ASSSLPRWTGRDTQY
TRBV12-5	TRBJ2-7	ASGLVLRQLYEQY
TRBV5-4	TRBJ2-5	ASSTSGSGTETQY
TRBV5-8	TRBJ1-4	ASSLTGIVEKLF
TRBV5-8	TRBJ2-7	ASSLDLKGTRGEQY